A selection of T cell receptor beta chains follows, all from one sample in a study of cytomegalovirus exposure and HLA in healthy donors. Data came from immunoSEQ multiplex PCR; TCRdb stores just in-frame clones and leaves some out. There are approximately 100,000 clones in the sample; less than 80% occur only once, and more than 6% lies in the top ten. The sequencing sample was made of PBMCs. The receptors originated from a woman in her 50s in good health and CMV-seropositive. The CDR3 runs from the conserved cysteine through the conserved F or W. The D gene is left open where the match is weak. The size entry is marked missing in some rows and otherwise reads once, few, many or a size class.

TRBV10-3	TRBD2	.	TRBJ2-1	TGTGCCATCAGTGAGTACACTAGCGGTAATGAGCAGTTCTTC	CAISEYTSGNEQFF
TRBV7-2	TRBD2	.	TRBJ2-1	TGTGCCAGCAGCTTACCGACCGGGACTAGCCCTTACAATGAGCAGTTCTTC	CASSLPTGTSPYNEQFF
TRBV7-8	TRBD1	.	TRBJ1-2	TGTGCCAGCAGCTCGGGACAGGGAAACTATGGCTACACCTTC	CASSSGQGNYGYTF
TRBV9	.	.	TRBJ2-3	TGTGCCAGCAGCGTAAAAGACAGGAGCACAGATACGCAGTATTTT	CASSVKDRSTDTQYF
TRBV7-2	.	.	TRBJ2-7	TGTGCCAGCAGCCAAATATTGACCCCGACATACGAGCAGTACTTC	CASSQILTPTYEQYF
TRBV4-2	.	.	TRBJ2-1	TGTGCCAGCAGCCAAGCTAGCGCCTACAATGAGCAGTTCTTC	CASSQASAYNEQFF
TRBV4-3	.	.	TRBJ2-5	TGCGCCAGCAGCCAAGAGGGAGCGGGAGAGACCCAGTACTTC	CASSQEGAGETQYF
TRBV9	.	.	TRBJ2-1	TGTGCCAGCAGCCCCTGGTCGTCGGGATACAATGAGCAGTTCTTC	CASSPWSSGYNEQFF
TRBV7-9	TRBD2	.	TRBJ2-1	TGTGCCAGCAGCTTAGGGACTAGCTTCGATGAGCAGTTCTTC	CASSLGTSFDEQFF
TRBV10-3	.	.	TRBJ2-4	TGTGCCATCCGTACAGAAAACATTCAGTACTTC	CAIRTENIQYF
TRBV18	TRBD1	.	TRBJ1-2	TGTGCCAGCTCACCACAGGACAGGGAGAACTATGGCTGCACCTTC	CASSPQDRENYGCTF
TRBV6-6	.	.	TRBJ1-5	TGTGCCAGCAGCGGCCAGGGCCATAGCAATCAGCCCCAGCATTTT	CASSGQGHSNQPQHF
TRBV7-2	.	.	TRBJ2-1	TGTGCCAGCAGCTTAGACCTACAGAGCTCCTACAATGAGCAGTTCTTC	CASSLDLQSSYNEQFF
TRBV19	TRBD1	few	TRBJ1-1	TGTGCCAGTAGCTTGACAGGGACTGAAGCTTTCTTT	CASSLTGTEAFF
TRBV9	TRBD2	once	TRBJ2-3	TGTGCCAGCAGCGTAGAGGGGGTAGCGGGACGGGGCACAGATACGCAGTATTTT	CASSVEGVAGRGTDTQYF
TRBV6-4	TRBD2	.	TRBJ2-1	TGTGCCAGCAGTCGTGTAGCGGGGGGCTACAATGAGCAGTTCTTC	CASSRVAGGYNEQFF
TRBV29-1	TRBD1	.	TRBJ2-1	TGCAGCGGGACAGGGGGGGAATCCTACAATGAGCAGTTCTTC	CSGTGGESYNEQFF
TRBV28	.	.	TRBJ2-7	TGTGCCAGCAGTCCCAGACTAGGCCTCTCCTACGAGCAGTACTTC	CASSPRLGLSYEQYF
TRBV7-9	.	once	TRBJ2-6	TGTGCCAGCATCCGGGGGTGGAGGGAACCGTCTGGGGCCAACGGCCTGACTTTC	CASIRGWREPSGANGLTF
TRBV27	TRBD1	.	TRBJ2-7	TGTGCCAGCAGCCAGACCGGGACAGGGAGTCTAGGGGAGCAGTACTTC	CASSQTGTGSLGEQYF
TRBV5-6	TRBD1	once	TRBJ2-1	TGTGCCAGCAGCTTGAGGACAGGGAGAGGGAATGAGCAGTTCTTC	CASSLRTGRGNEQFF
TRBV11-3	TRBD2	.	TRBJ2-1	TGTGCCAGCAGCTTAGGGGGGGCTAGCGGGAGTGCTGAGCAGTTCTTC	CASSLGGASGSAEQFF
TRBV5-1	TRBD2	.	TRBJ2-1	TGCGCCAGCAGCTTGGATAGCGGGGGGCCCAATGAGCAGTTCTTC	CASSLDSGGPNEQFF
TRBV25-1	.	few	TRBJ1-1	TGTGCCAGCGACAGTGGGACTGAAGCTTTCTTT	CASDSGTEAFF
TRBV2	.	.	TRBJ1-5	TGTGCCAGCAGCCCTGACAGGCAGGGTCAGCCCCAGCATTTT	CASSPDRQGQPQHF
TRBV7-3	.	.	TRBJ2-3	TGTGCCAGCAGCTTAGGGCGAGGGCCCACAGATACGCAGTATTTT	CASSLGRGPTDTQYF
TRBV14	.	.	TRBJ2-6	TGTGCCAGCAGCCCGCCGCTATCTGGGGCCAACGTCCTGACTTTC	CASSPPLSGANVLTF